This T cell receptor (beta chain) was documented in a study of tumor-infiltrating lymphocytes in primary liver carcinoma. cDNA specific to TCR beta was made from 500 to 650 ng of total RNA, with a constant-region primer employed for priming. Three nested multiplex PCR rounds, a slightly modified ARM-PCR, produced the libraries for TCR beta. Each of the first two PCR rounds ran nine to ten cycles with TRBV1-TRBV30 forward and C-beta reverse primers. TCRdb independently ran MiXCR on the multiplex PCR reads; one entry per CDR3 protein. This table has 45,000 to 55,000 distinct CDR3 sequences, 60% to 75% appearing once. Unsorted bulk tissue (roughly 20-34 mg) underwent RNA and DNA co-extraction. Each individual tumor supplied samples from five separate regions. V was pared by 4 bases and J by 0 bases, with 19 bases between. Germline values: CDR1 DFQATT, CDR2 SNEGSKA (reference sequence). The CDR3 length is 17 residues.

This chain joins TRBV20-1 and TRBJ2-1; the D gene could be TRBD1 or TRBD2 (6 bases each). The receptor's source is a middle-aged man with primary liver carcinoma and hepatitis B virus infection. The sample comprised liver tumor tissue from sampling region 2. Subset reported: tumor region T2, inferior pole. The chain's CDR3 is CSAKGGLHPRSYNEQFF. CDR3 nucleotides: TGCAGTGCTAAAGGGGGACTCCACCCCCGCTCCTACAATGAGCAGTTCTTC.